Following are 17 T cell receptor beta chains from one sample sequenced in a study of blood T cell repertoires in COVID-19. Some clones are missing from TCRdb's copy, which holds only in-frame ones; the method was immunoSEQ multiplex PCR. This table has roughly 220,000 clones, more than 75% appearing once. Sequencing input: PBMCs or T cells enriched from blood (not recorded which). The receptor source for this set is a man between 25 and 39 years old with acute COVID-19.

This clone was picked up one time. CDR3: CASSYSLGANTEAFF. The CDR3 bases are TGTGCCAGCAGTTACTCGTTAGGGGCGAACACTGAAGCTTTCTTT. This chain connects TRBV6-5 to TRBJ1-1, with D possibly being TRBD1 (5 bases). The CDR3 sequence is 15 residues long. Trimming took off 0 bases at V and 1 base at J, with 9 bases between the two ends. Per the germline V gene, CDR1 is MNHEY and CDR2 is SVGAGI.

The rearrangement joins TRBV18 to TRBJ1-2; D ambiguous. Germline V lookup: CDR1 KGHSH, CDR2 LQKENI. Trimming took 3 bases from V and 5 from J, leaving 10 bases between them. The CDR3 spans 13 residues. The chain's CDR3 is CASSPTTGYGYTF. CDR3 coding DNA: TGTGCCAGCTCACCGACCACGGGTTATGGCTACACCTTC. The variable domain in full, completed from reference TRBV18 and TRBJ1-2, reads NAGVMQNPRHLVRRRGQEARLRCSPMKGHSHVYWYRQLPEEGLKFMVYLQKENIIDESGMPKERFSAEFPKEGPSILRIQQVVRGDSAAYFCASSPTTGYGYTFGSGTRLTVV.

The chain uses TRBV19 and TRBJ1-4; TRBD1 aligns across 7 bases. Germline V gene data show CDR1 as LNHDA and CDR2 as SQIVND (reference sequence). This CDR3 has 15 amino acids. The trim removed 0 bases at V and 4 bases at J, leaving 2 bases unmatched. The CDR3 DNA is TGTGCCAGTAGTATAGATGACAGGGATAATGAAAAACTGTTTTTT. Its translation is CASSIDDRDNEKLFF.

The CDR3, as DNA: TGTGCCAGCAGTTACGTCCCACAGGGGCGCGAGCAGTACTTC. Protein: CASSYVPQGREQYF. This chain links TRBV6-5 with TRBJ2-7; 7 bases align to TRBD1. The CDR3 is 14 residues long. CDR1 and CDR2 from the germline V gene are MNHEY and SVGAGI. Unmatched junction bases numbered 7, after V lost 2 bases and J lost 6 bases.

The rearrangement links TRBV6-5 to TRBJ1-1; no clear D gene. The germline V gene has CDR1 MNHEY and CDR2 SVGAGI. The ends were cut back, 2 bases at V and 1 base at J, with 8 bases in the middle. The CDR3 extends over 14 amino acids. In DNA form, the CDR3 reads TGTGCCAGCAGTTACGGCGGAGAGAACACTGAAGCTTTCTTT. Translating it yields CASSYGGENTEAFF.

This chain uses TRBV11-1 with TRBJ2-1; TRBD1 is a possible D gene (6 bases). V lost 8 bases and J lost 9, with 17 bases in between. Per germline, CDR1 SGHAT and CDR2 FQDESV (reference sequence). The CDR3 totals 13 residues. The CDR3 is CASLLDRTGEQFF. The CDR3 DNA reads TGTGCCAGCCTACTCGACAGGACTGGTGAGCAGTTCTTC.

This sequence joins TRBV7-9 and TRBJ1-5; weak D call: TRBD1 (6 bases). Germline CDR1 is SEHNR and CDR2 is FQNEAQ (reference sequence). The length of the CDR3 is 16 residues. V was cut by 4 bases and J by 1 base, with 14 bases left in between. This CDR3 reads CASSSWGGLSNQPQHF. The CDR3 coding sequence is TGTGCCAGCAGCTCCTGGGGGGGGCTGAGCAATCAGCCCCAGCATTTT.

V usage is TRBV4-2 and J usage is TRBJ2-1; 8 nucleotides align to TRBD2. Germline V gene lookup returns CDR1 LGHNA and CDR2 YNFKEQ. CDR3 length: 17 amino acids. Trimming removed 4 bases from V and 1 base from J; junction bases left unmatched: 9. The CDR3 DNA reads TGTGCCAGCAGCCCTGGACTAGCCATCTCATCCTACAATGAGCAGTTCTTC. It specifies CASSPGLAISSYNEQFF.

The V call is TRBV18, the J call TRBJ1-2; the match to TRBD1 covers 7 bases. The junction had 11 bases not matched to a gene; V was cut back by 2 bases and J by 8 bases. The germline V gene has CDR1 KGHSH and CDR2 LQKENI. CDR3 length: 15 residues. In DNA, the CDR3 is TGTGCCAGCTCACCAGTGACAGGGATGGAAGGAGGCTACACCTTC. Protein sequence: CASSPVTGMEGGYTF.

The chain is built from TRBV27 and TRBJ2-2; 9 nucleotides match TRBD1. V shed 6 bases, J shed 4 bases, and the junction held 3 bases outside the gene matches. CDR1 and CDR2 (germline): MNHEY, SMNVEV (reference sequence). The CDR3 is 14 amino acids. The CDR3 region is CASSRDRVTGELFF. Written as DNA, the CDR3 is TGTGCCAGCAGCCGGGACAGGGTCACCGGGGAGCTGTTTTTT.

The chain carries TRBV27 and TRBJ1-5, with D perhaps matching TRBD1 (5 bases). The CDR3 runs 14 residues. CDR1 and CDR2 from the germline V gene are MNHEY and SMNVEV (reference sequence). V lost 2 bases and J lost 1, with 6 bases in between. The CDR3 here is CASSLGGSNQPQHF. The CDR3 DNA reads TGTGCCAGCAGTTTAGGGGGGAGCAATCAGCCCCAGCATTTT.

V is TRBV14 and J is TRBJ2-7; D is possibly TRBD2 (5 bases). CDR3 length equals 15 residues. Trimming shortened V by 4 bases and J by 5 bases, and 18 bases separated the two germline ends. Looked up from germline, CDR1 is SGHDN and CDR2 is FVKESK. The CDR3 protein is CASSPPPGILDEQYF. The CDR3 region has the DNA TGTGCCAGCAGCCCGCCACCGGGGATTCTGGACGAGCAGTACTTC.

The rearrangement links TRBV5-6 to TRBJ2-5, with D maybe TRBD2 (6 bases). The V end lost 7 bases, the J end lost 5 bases, and 15 bases lay between the germline ends. Germline CDR1 reads SGHDT; CDR2 reads YYEEEE. The CDR3 covers 13 residues. The CDR3 protein is CASLGDRGETQYF. CDR3 nucleotides: TGTGCCAGCTTGGGAGATCGGGGGGAGACCCAGTACTTC.

The CDR3 reads CASSQLTSAGGMFSTEAFF. The CDR3 DNA sequence: TGTGCCAGCAGCCAATTGACCTCTGCAGGGGGCATGTTTAGCACTGAAGCTTTCTTT. The gene calls are TRBV14 and TRBJ1-1, with 8 bases aligning to TRBD1. Unmatched junction bases numbered 18, after V lost 2 bases and J lost 4 bases. CDR1 and CDR2 from the germline V gene are SGHDN and FVKESK. The CDR3 runs to 19 residues.

The V call is TRBV2, the J call TRBJ1-1, with TRBD1 matching 9 bases. Per the germline V gene, CDR1 is SNHLY and CDR2 is FYNNEI. The CDR3 totals 14 residues. Trimming at V came to 6 bases and at J to 6 bases, leaving 8 bases not matched to a gene. CDR3 sequence: CASRKQGAKAEAFF. The CDR3 DNA is TGTGCCAGCAGAAAACAGGGGGCGAAAGCTGAAGCTTTCTTT.

The chain uses TRBV7-9 and TRBJ2-5; TRBD2 might be the D (5 bases). The CDR3 spans 15 residues. Trimming took 0 bases from V and 5 from J, leaving 13 bases between them. Germline loops: CDR1 SEHNR, CDR2 FQNEAQ (reference sequence). CDR3 loop: CASSLALPTGETQYF. The DNA of the CDR3 is TGTGCCAGCAGCTTAGCGCTTCCAACGGGGGAGACCCAGTACTTC.

This clone turned up a few times. V and J are TRBV7-2 and TRBJ1-6, with 8 positions matching TRBD1. With 3 bases clipped from V and 8 bases from J, the junction kept 6 bases outside the gene matches. The CDR3 length is 15 residues. Germline-derived CDR1 and CDR2 are SGHTA and FQGNSA. DNA for the CDR3: TGTGCCAGCAGCTTGGTCAGGGGGCTATATTCACCCCTCCACTTT. Amino acid sequence: CASSLVRGLYSPLHF.